This entry lists 20 T cell receptor beta chains sequenced from one sample in a study of CD8+ T cells in alopecia areata. The sequencing template was cDNA reverse transcribed from extracted RNA. Assay: immunoSEQ multiplex PCR; the TCRdb copy retains only in-frame clones and omits some. The table records 98,000 or so clones, 50% to 75% of them present only once. Sample treatment: oral pan-JAK inhibitor, 5-10 mg twice daily. This sample comprised CD8+ T cells sorted from blood, obtained at week 4, from a patient treated with tofacitinib. These receptors all stem from a human donor with alopecia areata.

This chain links TRBV5-1 with TRBJ2-1, with D hard to call. Trimming took off 4 bases at V and 6 bases at J, with 8 bases between the two ends. This CDR3 is built from 12 residues. Germline V CDR1 and CDR2: SGHRS, YFSETQ. The DNA of the CDR3 is TGCGCCAGCAGCCTAATGTCCAATGAGCAGTTCTTC. Protein sequence: CASSLMSNEQFF.

By share of the sample, this clone is medium-sized (0.01 to 0.1%). V usage is TRBV4-1 and J usage is TRBJ2-7; TRBD2 aligns across 8 bases. Germline trimming cut 4 bases from V and 2 bases from J; bases unmatched to any gene: 7. Germline values: CDR1 MGHRA, CDR2 YSYEKL. CDR3 length: 15 amino acids. The CDR3 sequence: CASSLASGSTYEQYF. The CDR3 nucleotides read TGCGCCAGCAGCCTAGCTAGCGGGTCGACCTACGAGCAGTACTTC.

This clone turned up a few times. The CDR3 reads CSVEDLDGLRRFF. The CDR3 DNA is TGCAGCGTTGAAGATCTCGACGGCCTGAGGCGGTTTTTT. The V call is TRBV29-1, the J call TRBJ2-2; the D is unclear. Per germline, CDR1 SQVTM and CDR2 ANQGSEA. The CDR3 consists of 13 residues. The V end was cut by 0 bases, the J end by 16 bases, with 18 bases between.

The chain couples TRBV5-6 to TRBJ2-5; D not resolved. The V gene's germline CDR1 is SGHDT and CDR2 YYEEEE. V gave up 2 bases and J gave up 14 bases, with 7 bases separating them. This CDR3 spans 9 amino acids. This CDR3 is CASSFEPYF. The CDR3 region has the DNA TGTGCCAGCAGCTTCGAACCTTACTTC.

The chain recombines TRBV13 with TRBJ2-1; 8 positions agree with TRBD1. CDR3 length: 16 residues. Germline V gene lookup returns CDR1 PRHDT and CDR2 FYEKMQ (reference sequence). Unmatched junction bases numbered 11, after V lost 3 bases and J lost 7 bases. The CDR3 here is CASSFFGQGARNEQFF. For the CDR3, the DNA is TGTGCCAGCAGCTTTTTTGGGCAGGGGGCGAGAAATGAGCAGTTCTTC. The full variable domain, with the rest looked up from reference TRBV13 and TRBJ2-1, is AAGVIQSPRHLIKEKRETATLKCYPIPRHDTVYWYQQGPGQDPQFLISFYEKMQSDKGSIPDRFSAQQFSDYHSELNMSSLELGDSALYFCASSFFGQGARNEQFFGPGTRLTVL.

Points on this clone: A read error may produce the germline difference seen at one junction end. The rearrangement uses TRBV5-6 and TRBJ1-1; TRBD1 is a possible D gene (5 bases). Germline CDR1 reads SGHDT; CDR2 reads YYEEEE. This CDR3 is built from 14 residues. The CDR3 protein is CASSLAVQGAEAFF. The CDR3 coding sequence is TGTGCCAGCAGCTTGGCCGTCCAGGGCGCTGAGGCTTTCTTT.

This clone was detected only a few times. V gene TRBV28 combines with J gene TRBJ2-6; D unresolved. Germline CDR1 and CDR2: MDHEN and SYDVKM. The V end lost 2 bases, the J end lost 4 bases, and 15 bases lay between the germline ends. The CDR3 is 17 residues long. Written as DNA, the CDR3 is TGTGCCAGCAGTTTAGGCCCAAAAGGATCCGGGGCCAACGTCCTGACTTTC. Translated, it gives CASSLGPKGSGANVLTF.

This chain connects TRBV28 to TRBJ2-7; the D is unclear. The CDR3 spans 16 residues. V dropped 4 bases and J dropped 0 bases, with 16 bases sitting between them. CDR1 is MDHEN, CDR2 SYDVKM, per germline. The CDR3 DNA is TGTGCCAGCAGTTCCTCCCCTGCGGAGATCTCCTACGAGCAGTACTTC. It translates to CASSSSPAEISYEQYF.

Written as DNA, the CDR3 is TGTGCCACCTCCGGGACTAGCGACGCACAAGAGACCCAGTACTTC. It yields the protein CATSGTSDAQETQYF. J is TRBJ2-5 and V is TRBV28; TRBD2 aligns across 10 bases. The CDR3 consists of 15 residues. Trimming removed 10 bases from V and 2 bases from J; junction bases left unmatched: 10. Germline-derived CDR1 and CDR2 are MDHEN and SYDVKM.

The rearrangement links TRBV29-1 to TRBJ2-5; 11 nucleotides align to TRBD2. V trimming: 5 bases; J trimming: 2 bases; junction bases outside the gene matches: 1. Germline V gives CDR1 SQVTM, CDR2 ANQGSEA. CDR3 size: 13 residues. The CDR3 nucleotides are TGCAGCGTTTTAGCGGGAGGGCAAGAGACCCAGTACTTC. Encoded protein: CSVLAGGQETQYF. The variable domain in full, completed from reference TRBV29-1 and TRBJ2-5, reads SAVISQKPSRDICQRGTSLTIQCQVDSQVTMMFWYRQQPGQSLTLIATANQGSEATYESGFVIDKFPISRPNLTFSTLTVSNMSPEDSSIYLCSVLAGGQETQYFGPGTRLLVL.

V is TRBV29-1 and J is TRBJ1-1; 7 bases are shared with TRBD1. Unmatched junction bases numbered 2, after V lost 7 bases and J lost 0 bases. The CDR3 has 12 residues. Germline CDR1 SQVTM, CDR2 ANQGSEA. CDR3 sequence: CSGGQLNTEAFF. The CDR3 DNA is TGCAGCGGGGGACAGCTGAACACTGAAGCTTTCTTT.

This clone was seen a handful of times. V is TRBV5-1 and J is TRBJ2-1; D may be TRBD1 or TRBD2 (6 bases each). This CDR3 contains 14 residues. Germline V gives CDR1 SGHRS, CDR2 YFSETQ. V shed 4 bases and J shed 6 bases, with 14 bases lying between them. This CDR3 is CASSLEGTLNEQFF. The CDR3 DNA is TGCGCCAGCAGCCTGGAGGGGACACTCAATGAGCAGTTCTTC. Together with reference TRBV5-1 and TRBJ2-1, the CDR3 gives the full variable domain: KAGVTQTPRYLIKTRGQQVTLSCSPISGHRSVSWYQQTPGQGLQFLFEYFSETQRNKGNFPGRFSGRQFSNSRSEMNVSTLELGDSALYLCASSLEGTLNEQFFGPGTRLTVL.

The genes are TRBV5-4 and TRBJ2-1; TRBD2 might be the D (6 bases). Germline CDR1 and CDR2: SGHNT and YYREEE (reference sequence). Trimming took off 1 base at V and 0 bases at J, with 11 bases between the two ends. The CDR3 sequence is 16 residues long. CDR3: CASSLLGGDSYNEQFF. In DNA, the CDR3 is TGTGCCAGCAGCTTGTTAGGCGGGGACTCCTACAATGAGCAGTTCTTC. Looking up the rest from reference TRBV5-4 and TRBJ2-1 gives the full variable domain: ETGVTQSPTHLIKTRGQQVTLRCSSQSGHNTVSWYQQALGQGPQFIFQYYREEENGRGNFPPRFSGLQFPNYSSELNVNALELDDSALYLCASSLLGGDSYNEQFFGPGTRLTVL.

The chain has TRBV2 and TRBJ1-2; 7 bases are shared with TRBD1. The CDR3 contains 14 residues. The V and J ends lost 6 bases and 8 bases, in that order; junction bases with no gene match: 12. The V gene's germline CDR1 is SNHLY and CDR2 FYNNEI. The CDR3 region is CASSEPDRTGGYTF. The CDR3 DNA is TGTGCCAGCAGCGAACCGGACAGGACGGGGGGCTACACCTTC.

The rearrangement links TRBV6-5 to TRBJ2-5; tentatively, D is TRBD2 (6 bases). The CDR3 sequence is 16 residues long. The V end was cut by 0 bases, the J end by 5 bases, with 16 bases between. Germline V gene lookup returns CDR1 MNHEY and CDR2 SVGAGI. The CDR3 DNA follows: TGTGCCAGCAGTTACTCTCTGGAGGGCTTTATGGAGACCCAGTACTTC. It codes for CASSYSLEGFMETQYF.

The J gene is TRBJ2-2, the V gene TRBV13; no clear D gene. V dropped 1 base and J dropped 0 bases, with 12 bases sitting between them. Germline V lookup: CDR1 PRHDT, CDR2 FYEKMQ (reference sequence). The CDR3 extends over 17 amino acids. The DNA for the CDR3 is TGTGCCAGCAGCTTAGATGGGCAACCTACGAACACCGGGGAGCTGTTTTTT. Amino acid sequence: CASSLDGQPTNTGELFF.

The rearrangement uses TRBV25-1 and TRBJ1-4; 7 bases line up with TRBD1. The CDR3 runs to 12 residues. The J segment lost 8 bases and the V segment lost 11 bases, leaving 8 bases of the junction unmatched. In germline, CDR1 is MGHDK, CDR2 SYGVNS. As DNA, the CDR3 is TGTGCCGTGGAAGGGGGCCTAGAAAAACTGTTTTTT. Its protein product is CAVEGGLEKLFF.

The chain has TRBV5-1 and TRBJ2-2; the match to TRBD1 covers 7 bases. Losses at the gene ends were 4 bases for V and 0 bases for J; bases not matched to a gene: 6. Per germline, CDR1 SGHRS and CDR2 YFSETQ. CDR3 length: 16 residues. Here the CDR3 DNA reads TGCGCCAGCAGCCCCCCCGGGACAGCGAACACCGGGGAGCTGTTTTTT. Translating gives CASSPPGTANTGELFF.

V gene TRBV30 combines with J gene TRBJ2-7; possibly TRBD1 for D (6 bases). Trimming took 0 bases from V and 12 from J, leaving 15 bases between them. CDR1 is GTSNPN, CDR2 SVGIG, per germline (reference sequence). The CDR3 sequence is 12 residues long. CDR3: CAWSVRSGVWYF. The CDR3 DNA is TGTGCCTGGAGTGTACGATCAGGGGTTTGGTACTTC.

In DNA form, the CDR3 reads TGTGCCAGCAGCTCCCTCCCCGGAAGGGCCTACGAGCAGTACTTC. It specifies CASSSLPGRAYEQYF. The chain combines TRBV7-2 with TRBJ2-7, with D uncertain. V gave up 4 bases and J gave up 2 bases, with 15 bases separating them. CDR1 is SGHTA and CDR2 is FQGNSA in the germline V gene. CDR3 length: 15 residues.